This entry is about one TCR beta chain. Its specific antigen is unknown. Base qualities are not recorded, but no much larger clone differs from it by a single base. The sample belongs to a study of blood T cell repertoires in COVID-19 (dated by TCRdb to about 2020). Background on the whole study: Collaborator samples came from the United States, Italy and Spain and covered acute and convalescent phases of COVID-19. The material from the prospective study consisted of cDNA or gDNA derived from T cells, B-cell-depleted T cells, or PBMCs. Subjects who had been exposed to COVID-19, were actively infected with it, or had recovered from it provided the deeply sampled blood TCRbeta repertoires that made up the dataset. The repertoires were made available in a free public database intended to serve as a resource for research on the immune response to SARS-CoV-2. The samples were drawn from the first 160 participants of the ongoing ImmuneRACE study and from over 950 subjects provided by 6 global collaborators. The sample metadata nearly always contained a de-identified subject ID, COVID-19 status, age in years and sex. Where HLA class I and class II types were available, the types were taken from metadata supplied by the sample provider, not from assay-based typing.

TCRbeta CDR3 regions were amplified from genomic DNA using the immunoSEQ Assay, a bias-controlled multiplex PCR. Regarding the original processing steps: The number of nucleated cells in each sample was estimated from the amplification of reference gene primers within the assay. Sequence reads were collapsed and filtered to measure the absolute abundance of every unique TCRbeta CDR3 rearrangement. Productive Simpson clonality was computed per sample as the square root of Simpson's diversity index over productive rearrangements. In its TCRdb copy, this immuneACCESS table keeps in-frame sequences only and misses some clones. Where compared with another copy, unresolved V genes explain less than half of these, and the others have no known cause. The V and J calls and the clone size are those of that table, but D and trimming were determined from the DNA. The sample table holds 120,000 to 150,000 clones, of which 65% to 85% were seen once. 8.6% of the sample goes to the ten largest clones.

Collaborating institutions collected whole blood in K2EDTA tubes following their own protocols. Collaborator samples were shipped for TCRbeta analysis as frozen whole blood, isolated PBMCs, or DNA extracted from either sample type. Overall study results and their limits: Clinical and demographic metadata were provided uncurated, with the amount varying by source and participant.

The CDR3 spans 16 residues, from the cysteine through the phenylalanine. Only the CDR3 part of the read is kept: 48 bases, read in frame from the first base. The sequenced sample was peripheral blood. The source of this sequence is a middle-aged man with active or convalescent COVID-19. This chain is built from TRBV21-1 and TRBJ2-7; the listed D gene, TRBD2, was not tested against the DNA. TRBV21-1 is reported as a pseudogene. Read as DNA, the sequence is TGTGCCAGCAGCCAAGGGCCTAGCGGGAGATTTTACGAGCAGTACTTC. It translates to CASSQGPSGRFYEQYF.